The rows below give T cell receptor beta chains drawn from one sample of a study of response to subunit inactivated influenza vaccine. TCRdb analysed the RT-PCR reads with MiXCR anew, one entry per CDR3 protein. The sample gives 500,000 to 600,000 distinct CDR3 sequences, about 10% of which show up once; more than 8.5% is in the top ten. The specimen comprised PBMCs from blood, sampled on the day of vaccination. These receptors all stem from a man in his fifties who received an inactivated influenza vaccine. CDR3s include the opening cysteine and the closing phenylalanine or tryptophan. Fields, in order: D gene, clone size, J gene, V gene, CDR3 protein, CDR3 DNA. A D gene is named only where the DNA matches it firmly. Rows give clone size only sometimes, using once, few, many, or a class for an expanded clone.

.,few,TRBJ2-5,TRBV4-3,CASSQGARLAAQETQYF,TGCGCCAGCAGCCAAGGGGCAAGGTTAGCGGCCCAAGAGACCCAGTACTTC
TRBD1,.,TRBJ1-2,TRBV11-2,CASSARGTGAGGNYGYTF,TGTGCCAGCAGCGCGAGAGGTACAGGGGCAGGAGGGAACTATGGCTACACCTTC
TRBD2,few,TRBJ2-1,TRBV30,CAWTGTSAFNEQFF,TGTGCCTGGACCGGGACTAGCGCCTTCAATGAGCAGTTCTTC
.,few,TRBJ2-2,TRBV4-3,CASSQEGGGGTGELFF,TGCGCCAGCAGCCAAGAAGGAGGGGGGGGGACCGGGGAGCTGTTTTTT
TRBD1,.,TRBJ1-1,TRBV4-2,CASTQEGGANTEAFF,TGTGCCAGCACCCAGGAAGGGGGCGCGAACACTGAAGCTTTCTTT
TRBD2,.,TRBJ2-2,TRBV19,CASSGTSGRPTGELFF,TGTGCCAGTAGCGGGACTAGCGGGAGGCCCACCGGGGAGCTGTTTTTT
TRBD1,.,TRBJ1-6,TRBV12-3/TRBV12-4,CASSATGGLLSPLHF,TGTGCCAGCAGTGCCACAGGGGGACTGCTGTCACCCCTCCACTTT
.,.,TRBJ2-5,TRBV4-3,CASSRGTPQEETQYF,TGCGCCAGCAGCCGCGGGACCCCGCAGGAAGAGACCCAGTACTTC
.,.,TRBJ2-7,TRBV4-1,CASSQTPTGYYEQYF,TGCGCCAGCAGCCAGACCCCCACAGGGTACTACGAGCAGTACTTC
TRBD1,.,TRBJ2-1,TRBV6-1,CASRRTGYPSYNEQFF,TGTGCCAGCCGTCGGACAGGCTATCCGTCCTACAATGAGCAGTTCTTC
.,few,TRBJ2-3,TRBV2,CASSYVPGASDTQYF,TGTGCCAGCAGCTACGTCCCGGGAGCGTCAGATACGCAGTATTTT
TRBD1,few,TRBJ2-2,TRBV5-1,CASSTDRSTGELFF,TGCGCCAGCAGCACGGACAGGAGCACCGGGGAGCTGTTTTTT
.,few,TRBJ1-5,TRBV6-6,CASKQNFNQPQHF,TGTGCCAGCAAACAGAACTTTAATCAGCCCCAGCATTTT
.,few,TRBJ2-5,TRBV4-1,CASSQALRDQETQYF,TGCGCCAGCAGCCAAGCGTTGCGAGATCAAGAGACCCAGTACTTC
TRBD2,few,TRBJ2-3,TRBV2,CASRVGLPADTQYF,TGTGCCAGCAGGGTGGGACTACCGGCAGATACGCAGTATTTT
.,.,TRBJ2-2,TRBV7-2,CASSLEIRANPGELFF,TGTGCCAGCAGCTTAGAGATTAGGGCCAACCCCGGGGAGCTGTTTTTT
.,few,TRBJ2-3,TRBV28,CASRGGLSTDTQYF,TGTGCCAGTCGCGGAGGACTAAGCACAGATACGCAGTATTTT
.,few,TRBJ2-5,TRBV28,CASTSGFPPRETQYF,TGTGCCAGCACGTCCGGTTTTCCCCCCCGGGAGACCCAGTACTTC
TRBD1,few,TRBJ2-2,TRBV5-1,CASSPEGTGIGTGELFF,TGCGCCAGCAGCCCGGAGGGGACAGGGATTGGCACCGGGGAGCTGTTTTTT
TRBD1,.,TRBJ2-5,TRBV24-1,CATRDTGGAGETQYF,TGTGCCACCAGGGATACAGGGGGCGCAGGGGAGACCCAGTACTTC
.,few,TRBJ1-2,TRBV27,CASTAPESGGYTF,TGTGCCAGCACCGCGCCAGAGTCTGGAGGCTACACCTTC
.,many,TRBJ1-3,TRBV18,CASSPSSSSGNTIYF,TGTGCCAGCTCACCATCCTCATCCTCTGGAAACACCATATATTTT
.,.,TRBJ2-5,TRBV20-1,CSARRWGRETQYF,TGCAGTGCTAGGAGGTGGGGGCGGGAGACCCAGTACTTC
.,.,TRBJ2-4,TRBV20-1,CSARALGEPKNIQYF,TGCAGTGCTAGAGCATTAGGGGAGCCCAAAAACATTCAGTACTTC
.,.,TRBJ2-7,TRBV28,CASSLLEDEQYF,TGTGCCAGCAGTTTATTGGAGGACGAGCAGTACTTC
.,few,TRBJ2-2,TRBV6-5,CASSSTSGFTGELFF,TGTGCCAGCAGTTCCACGTCAGGGTTCACCGGGGAGCTGTTTTTT
.,few,TRBJ2-1,TRBV3-1,CASSQEQGVGEQFF,TGTGCCAGCAGCCAAGAACAAGGGGTAGGCGAGCAGTTCTTC
.,few,TRBJ2-7,TRBV20-1,CSAKLPGRGYEQYF,TGCAGTGCTAAACTCCCGGGGCGCGGTTACGAGCAGTACTTC